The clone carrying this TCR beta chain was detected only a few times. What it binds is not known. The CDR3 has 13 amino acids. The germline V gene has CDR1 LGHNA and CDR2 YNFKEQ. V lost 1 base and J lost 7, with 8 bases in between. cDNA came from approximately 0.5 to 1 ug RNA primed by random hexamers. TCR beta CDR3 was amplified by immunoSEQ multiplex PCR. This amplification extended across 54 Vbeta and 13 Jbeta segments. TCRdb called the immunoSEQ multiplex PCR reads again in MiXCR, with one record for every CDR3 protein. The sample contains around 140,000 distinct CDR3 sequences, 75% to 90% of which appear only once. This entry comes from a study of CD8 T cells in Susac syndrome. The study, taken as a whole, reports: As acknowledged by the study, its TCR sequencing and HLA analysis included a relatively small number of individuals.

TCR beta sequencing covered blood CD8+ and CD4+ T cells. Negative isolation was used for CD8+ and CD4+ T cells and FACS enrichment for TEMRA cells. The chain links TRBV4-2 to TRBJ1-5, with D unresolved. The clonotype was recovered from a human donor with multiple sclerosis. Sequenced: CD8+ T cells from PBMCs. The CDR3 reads CASSQGARQPQHF. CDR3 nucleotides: TGTGCCAGCAGCCAAGGGGCCCGGCAGCCCCAGCATTTT.